This T cell receptor (beta chain) stems from a study of cytomegalovirus exposure and HLA in healthy donors. With 60 Vbeta and 13 Jbeta primers, the PCR was carried out. Measured with immunoSEQ multiplex PCR; TCRdb has only the in-frame clones, and not every one. The table records roughly 100,000 clones, about 80% of them present only once. Study results and caveats: When a later analysis was performed, an Asian-associated ancestry cluster reportedly had fewer N-insertions than the roughly 640-donor mean. In a later analysis, a missense DCLRE1C variant was linked to TCR beta V- and J-gene trimming.

V was clipped by 9 bases and J by 5 bases; unmatched bases: 4. The CDR3 has 13 residues. Germline values: CDR1 MNHEY, CDR2 SMNVEV (reference sequence). As to this clone: The antigen remains unidentified. At the DNA level, this CDR3 is encoded by other sequences in the same sample as well.

Sequencing was performed on PBMCs. V and J are TRBV27 and TRBJ2-3; 11 bases match TRBD2. The source of this sequence is a man aged 50 to 59 in good health and CMV-seropositive. Here the CDR3 reads CASTLAGGDTQYF. In DNA form, the CDR3 reads TGTGCCAGTACCCTAGCGGGGGGAGATACGCAGTATTTT.